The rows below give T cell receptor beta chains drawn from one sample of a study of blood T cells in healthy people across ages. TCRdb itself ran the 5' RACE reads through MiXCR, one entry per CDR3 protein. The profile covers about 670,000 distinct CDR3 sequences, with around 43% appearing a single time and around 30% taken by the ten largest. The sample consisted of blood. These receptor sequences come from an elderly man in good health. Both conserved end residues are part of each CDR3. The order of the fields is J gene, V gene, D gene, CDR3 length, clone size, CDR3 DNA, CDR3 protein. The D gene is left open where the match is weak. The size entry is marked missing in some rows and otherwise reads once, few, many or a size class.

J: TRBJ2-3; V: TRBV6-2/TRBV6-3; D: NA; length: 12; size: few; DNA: TGTGCCAGCAGCCCCTCCCTAAGTACGCAGTATTTT; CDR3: CASSPSLSTQYF
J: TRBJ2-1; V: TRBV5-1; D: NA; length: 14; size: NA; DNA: TGCGCCAGCAGCTTGACTAGTATGGCCAATGAGCAGTTCTTC; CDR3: CASSLTSMANEQFF
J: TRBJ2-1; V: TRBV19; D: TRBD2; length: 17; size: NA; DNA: TGTGCCAGTAGTCATCGGACTAGCGGGAGGGCGGGGAATGAGCAGTTCTTC; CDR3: CASSHRTSGRAGNEQFF
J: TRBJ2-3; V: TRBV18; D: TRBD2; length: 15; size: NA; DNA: TGTGCCAGCTCACCACTCTCGCGGGAGGTAGATACGCAGTATTTT; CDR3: CASSPLSREVDTQYF
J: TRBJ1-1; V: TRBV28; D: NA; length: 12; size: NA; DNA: TGTGCCAGCAGGGAGTCTTACACTGAAGCTTTCTTT; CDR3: CASRESYTEAFF
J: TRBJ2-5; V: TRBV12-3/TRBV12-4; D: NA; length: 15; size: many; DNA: TGTGCCAGCAGTTTTCTGGGTATGGGCCAAGAGACCCAGTACTTC; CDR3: CASSFLGMGQETQYF
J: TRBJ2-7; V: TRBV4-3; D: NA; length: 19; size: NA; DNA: TGCGCCAGCAGCCAAGCCCCACCGGGCAAGCGGTCAGGAACCTACGAGCAGTACTTC; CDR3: CASSQAPPGKRSGTYEQYF
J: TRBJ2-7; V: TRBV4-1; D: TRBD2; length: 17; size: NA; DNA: TGCGCCAGCAGCCAATTTACGACTAGCGGGAGCTCCTACGAGCAGTACTTC; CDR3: CASSQFTTSGSSYEQYF
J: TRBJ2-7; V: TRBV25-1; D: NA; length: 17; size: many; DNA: TGTGCCAGCAGTGAACGGGACAACAGACCGAGCTCCTACGAGCAGTACTTC; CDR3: CASSERDNRPSSYEQYF
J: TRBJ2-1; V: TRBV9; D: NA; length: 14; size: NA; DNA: TGTGCCAGCAGCGTACTGGTAGAGAACAATGAGCAGTTCTTC; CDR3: CASSVLVENNEQFF
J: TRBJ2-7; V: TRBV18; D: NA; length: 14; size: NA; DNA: TGTGCCAGCTCGCCGAGGGGGGGCCGCCACGAGCAGTACTTC; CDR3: CASSPRGGRHEQYF
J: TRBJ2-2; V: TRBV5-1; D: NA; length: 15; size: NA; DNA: TGCGCCAGCAGCTTGGACAGGTCAAACACCGGGGAGCTGTTTTTT; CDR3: CASSLDRSNTGELFF
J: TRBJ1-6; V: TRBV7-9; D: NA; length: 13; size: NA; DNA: TGTGCCAGCAACTCCAACTATAATTCACCCCTCCACTTT; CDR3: CASNSNYNSPLHF
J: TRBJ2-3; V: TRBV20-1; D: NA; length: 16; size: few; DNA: TGCAGTGCTAGCGCGCCTAGGGATGGGAGCACAGATACGCAGTATTTT; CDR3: CSASAPRDGSTDTQYF
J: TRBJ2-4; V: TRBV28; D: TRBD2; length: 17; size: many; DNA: TGTGCCAGCAGTTTCGCGGGAGGGGACACGGCCAAAAACATTCAGTACTTC; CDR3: CASSFAGGDTAKNIQYF
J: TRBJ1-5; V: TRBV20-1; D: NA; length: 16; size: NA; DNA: TGCAGTGCCGGGGACGGTATCCCCTATAGCAATCAGCCCCAGCATTTT; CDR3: CSAGDGIPYSNQPQHF
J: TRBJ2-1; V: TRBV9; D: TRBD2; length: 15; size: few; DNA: TGTGCCAGCAGCGTAATGAGCGGGAGTAAGGATGAGCAGTTCTTC; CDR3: CASSVMSGSKDEQFF
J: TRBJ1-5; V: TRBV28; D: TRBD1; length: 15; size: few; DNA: TGTGCCAGCAGGCCCCAGGGGGGCAGCAATCAGCCCCAGCATTTT; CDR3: CASRPQGGSNQPQHF
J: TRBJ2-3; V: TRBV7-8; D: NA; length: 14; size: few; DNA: TGTGCCAGCAGCCCCCGTGGTGGGGGACCTACGCAGTATTTT; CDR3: CASSPRGGGPTQYF
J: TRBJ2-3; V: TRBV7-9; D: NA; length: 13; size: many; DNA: TGTGCCAGCAGCTTAGATCAGGGAGATACGCAGTATTTT; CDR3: CASSLDQGDTQYF
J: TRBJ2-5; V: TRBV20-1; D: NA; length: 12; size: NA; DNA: TGCAGTGCTAGAGAATCAGTTGGGACCCAGTACTTC; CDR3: CSARESVGTQYF
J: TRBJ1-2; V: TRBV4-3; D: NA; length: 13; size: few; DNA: TGCGCCAGCAGCCAAGATTGGGGCGCGCGGTACACCTTC; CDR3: CASSQDWGARYTF
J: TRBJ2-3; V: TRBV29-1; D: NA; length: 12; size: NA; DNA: TGCAGCACGACCCCCGAGGGTTGTACGCAGTATTTT; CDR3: CSTTPEGCTQYF